Below, one TCR beta chain is given with its context. Its antigen is not known. For the second PCR, which ran for about 6 to 11 cycles, a sample-barcoded 5' primer and a J-beta primer mix were used. TCRdb processed the 5' RACE reads anew with MiXCR; each CDR3 protein has one entry. The repertoire consists of approximately 600,000 distinct CDR3 sequences, with roughly 58% occurring once and the leading ten covering 30% to 45%. The source of the sample is a study of blood T cells in healthy people across ages. The study, taken as a whole, reports: Older age coincided with a roughly linear decline in TCR beta diversity per million T cells.

CDR3 size: 15 residues. CDR1 is SGHRS, CDR2 YFSETQ, per germline. Trimming shortened V by 4 bases and J by 0 bases, and 12 bases separated the two germline ends. This receptor was obtained from a man in his 60s in good health. The genes are TRBV5-1 and TRBJ2-3; the D gene is possibly TRBD1 (6 bases). The sample was blood. CDR3 residues: CASSARQASTDTQYF. CDR3 DNA sequence: TGCGCCAGCAGCGCACGACAGGCTAGCACAGATACGCAGTATTTT. Together with reference TRBV5-1 and TRBJ2-3, the CDR3 gives the full variable domain: KAGVTQTPRYLIKTRGQQVTLSCSPISGHRSVSWYQQTPGQGLQFLFEYFSETQRNKGNFPGRFSGRQFSNSRSEMNVSTLELGDSALYLCASSARQASTDTQYFGPGTRLTVL.